A selection of T cell receptor beta chains follows, all from one sample in a study of blood T cell repertoires in COVID-19. Sequencing was performed with immunoSEQ multiplex PCR; in TCRdb, only in-frame clones are kept and a portion is missing. Here the sample spans 200,000 to 250,000 clones, just over 85% being singletons. Sequenced input: peripheral blood. These receptors originate from a man in his fifties or sixties with acute or convalescent COVID-19. The CDR3 runs from the conserved cysteine through the conserved F or W. A D gene is named only where the DNA matches it firmly. Expanded clones get a size class; other rows say once, few or many, or leave the size out.

j_call: TRBJ2-2
d_call: TRBD1
v_call: TRBV7-9
clone_size: .
cdr3_nt: TGTGCCAGCTCGGGACAGAGCACCGGGGAGCTGTTTTTT
cdr3_aa: CASSGQSTGELFF

j_call: TRBJ2-1
d_call: TRBD2
v_call: TRBV5-1
clone_size: .
cdr3_nt: TGCGCCAGCAGGACTCAAACTAGCGGTTATGAGCAGTTCTTC
cdr3_aa: CASRTQTSGYEQFF

j_call: TRBJ1-4
d_call: .
v_call: TRBV7-9
clone_size: .
cdr3_nt: TGTGCCAGCAGCTTAGGGTCCGGGACTCAGAATGAAAAACTGTTTTTT
cdr3_aa: CASSLGSGTQNEKLFF

j_call: TRBJ1-6
d_call: .
v_call: TRBV18
clone_size: .
cdr3_nt: TGTGCCAGCTCACCACCGGGCCGGTCCTATAATTCACCCCTCCACTTT
cdr3_aa: CASSPPGRSYNSPLHF

j_call: TRBJ1-2
d_call: TRBD1
v_call: TRBV7-8
clone_size: .
cdr3_nt: TGTGCCAGCAGCTCCAGGACAGGGGTCAACTATGGCTACACCTTC
cdr3_aa: CASSSRTGVNYGYTF

j_call: TRBJ1-5
d_call: TRBD1
v_call: TRBV18
clone_size: .
cdr3_nt: TGTGCCAGCTCACCACCGGGGACAGGCCATAGCAATCAGCCCCAGCATTTT
cdr3_aa: CASSPPGTGHSNQPQHF

j_call: TRBJ1-1
d_call: TRBD1
v_call: TRBV15
clone_size: .
cdr3_nt: TGTGCCACCAGCTTATGGACAGGGGGCTTGTACACTGAAGCTTTCTTT
cdr3_aa: CATSLWTGGLYTEAFF

j_call: TRBJ1-4
d_call: .
v_call: TRBV5-1
clone_size: .
cdr3_nt: TGCGCCAGCAGCTTGGTTGCTGCAGCTAATGAAAAACTGTTTTTT
cdr3_aa: CASSLVAAANEKLFF

j_call: TRBJ1-1
d_call: .
v_call: TRBV19
clone_size: .
cdr3_nt: TGTGCCAGTACCCCAGGGGTCTCGCGGGTCGGTACTGAAGCTTTCTTT
cdr3_aa: CASTPGVSRVGTEAFF

j_call: TRBJ1-5
d_call: .
v_call: TRBV27
clone_size: .
cdr3_nt: TGTGCCAGCAGTTCTCGCGGCAGACCACCCAATCAGCCCCAGCATTTT
cdr3_aa: CASSSRGRPPNQPQHF

j_call: TRBJ1-2
d_call: .
v_call: TRBV6-5
clone_size: .
cdr3_nt: TGTGCCAGCAGTTACTCTGAGGGAACCTATGGCTACACCTTC
cdr3_aa: CASSYSEGTYGYTF

j_call: TRBJ1-3
d_call: TRBD1
v_call: TRBV20-1
clone_size: .
cdr3_nt: TGCAGTGCTAGTGGGGGACAGGGGGCGCCGGAGGGAAACACCATATATTTT
cdr3_aa: CSASGGQGAPEGNTIYF

j_call: TRBJ1-6
d_call: TRBD1
v_call: TRBV11-2
clone_size: once
cdr3_nt: TGTGCCAGCAGCCCCCAAACACAGGGGAATTCACCCCTCCACTTT
cdr3_aa: CASSPQTQGNSPLHF

j_call: TRBJ1-4
d_call: .
v_call: TRBV29-1
clone_size: .
cdr3_nt: TGCAGCGTGGTTATTCGGTCGGGAGAAAAACTGTTTTTT
cdr3_aa: CSVVIRSGEKLFF

j_call: TRBJ1-1
d_call: .
v_call: TRBV18
clone_size: .
cdr3_nt: TGTGCCAGCTCACCATTGTCCGGTACGGGAACTGAAGCTTTCTTT
cdr3_aa: CASSPLSGTGTEAFF

j_call: TRBJ1-4
d_call: TRBD1
v_call: TRBV19
clone_size: .
cdr3_nt: TGTGCCAGTAGTGACAGGGCAACTAATGAAAAACTGTTTTTT
cdr3_aa: CASSDRATNEKLFF

j_call: TRBJ2-7
d_call: TRBD1
v_call: TRBV6-5
clone_size: .
cdr3_nt: TGTGCCAGCAGTTACTCGGACAGGGTAAAGCAGTACTTC
cdr3_aa: CASSYSDRVKQYF

j_call: TRBJ1-1
d_call: .
v_call: TRBV2
clone_size: .
cdr3_nt: TGTGCCAGCACCGAGGGGGTGTCAGGGTATTTGAACACTGAAGCTTTCTTT
cdr3_aa: CASTEGVSGYLNTEAFF

j_call: TRBJ1-2
d_call: .
v_call: TRBV4-2
clone_size: .
cdr3_nt: TGTGCCAGCAGCCAAGAGGAAGGTACGGGTGGCTACACCTTC
cdr3_aa: CASSQEEGTGGYTF

j_call: TRBJ2-5
d_call: .
v_call: TRBV5-6
clone_size: .
cdr3_nt: TGTGCCAGCAGCCCGGACTACCAAGAGACCCAGTACTTC
cdr3_aa: CASSPDYQETQYF

j_call: TRBJ1-2
d_call: TRBD1
v_call: TRBV2
clone_size: .
cdr3_nt: TGTGCCAGCGGGGGACAGGGGGCGCATGGCTACACCTTC
cdr3_aa: CASGGQGAHGYTF

j_call: TRBJ1-5
d_call: TRBD1
v_call: TRBV18
clone_size: once
cdr3_nt: TGTGCCAGCCGAGGACAGGGGGCACTTCAGCCCCAGCATTTT
cdr3_aa: CASRGQGALQPQHF

j_call: TRBJ1-1
d_call: .
v_call: TRBV6-2/TRBV6-3
clone_size: once
cdr3_nt: TGTGCCAGCAGTCAGAGGGGGTCTTACCCTTCGAACACTGAAGCTTTCTTT
cdr3_aa: CASSQRGSYPSNTEAFF

j_call: TRBJ2-3
d_call: .
v_call: TRBV9
clone_size: .
cdr3_nt: TGTGCCAGCAGCGTACCCAGGGCGAGCCCAGATACGCAGTATTTT
cdr3_aa: CASSVPRASPDTQYF

j_call: TRBJ2-7
d_call: .
v_call: TRBV5-8
clone_size: .
cdr3_nt: TGTGCCAGCAGCCCCCGGGATCAGGGGTCCTTCTCCTACGAGCAGTACTTC
cdr3_aa: CASSPRDQGSFSYEQYF

j_call: TRBJ2-7
d_call: .
v_call: TRBV4-1
clone_size: .
cdr3_nt: TGCGCCAGCAGCCAAAGGACCGGGAGAGCCTACGAGCAGTACTTC
cdr3_aa: CASSQRTGRAYEQYF

j_call: TRBJ2-1
d_call: .
v_call: TRBV5-8
clone_size: .
cdr3_nt: TGTGCCAGCAGCTTGAACTTGCATGAGCAGTTCTTC
cdr3_aa: CASSLNLHEQFF

j_call: TRBJ1-4
d_call: TRBD1
v_call: TRBV19
clone_size: .
cdr3_nt: TGTGCCAGTAGTGTCGGACAGGGGGTAACTAATGAAAAACTGTTTTTT
cdr3_aa: CASSVGQGVTNEKLFF

j_call: TRBJ1-5
d_call: .
v_call: TRBV12-5
clone_size: few
cdr3_nt: TGTGCTAGTGGTTTAGAGAGGGTGGGCAATCAGCCCCAGCATTTT
cdr3_aa: CASGLERVGNQPQHF

j_call: TRBJ2-7
d_call: .
v_call: TRBV10-3
clone_size: .
cdr3_nt: TGTGCCATCAGTTCCTTAGCGGACTACGAGCAGTACTTC
cdr3_aa: CAISSLADYEQYF

j_call: TRBJ1-5
d_call: .
v_call: TRBV6-5
clone_size: .
cdr3_nt: TGTGCCAGCAGTTCCCAGGGAGGTCAGCCCCAGCATTTT
cdr3_aa: CASSSQGGQPQHF

j_call: TRBJ2-2
d_call: .
v_call: TRBV11-3
clone_size: .
cdr3_nt: TGTGCCAGCAGCTTAGTTTCTTTAGCGGCGGGGACCGGGGAGCTGTTTTTT
cdr3_aa: CASSLVSLAAGTGELFF

j_call: TRBJ2-2
d_call: .
v_call: TRBV19
clone_size: .
cdr3_nt: TGTGCCAGTAGTTTATCCGCGACCGGGGAGCTGTTTTTT
cdr3_aa: CASSLSATGELFF

j_call: TRBJ2-7
d_call: .
v_call: TRBV6-5
clone_size: .
cdr3_nt: TGTGCCAGCGGGCAAGGGACATTGTCGTACGAGCAGTACTTC
cdr3_aa: CASGQGTLSYEQYF

j_call: TRBJ1-1
d_call: .
v_call: TRBV2
clone_size: .
cdr3_nt: TGTGCCAGCAGGCCGATACTAGCAAACACTGAAGCTTTCTTT
cdr3_aa: CASRPILANTEAFF

j_call: TRBJ2-3
d_call: TRBD1
v_call: TRBV19
clone_size: .
cdr3_nt: TGTGCCAGTAGTATAATAGGACAGGGCGCCCCCGGGGATACGCAGTATTTT
cdr3_aa: CASSIIGQGAPGDTQYF

j_call: TRBJ2-2
d_call: .
v_call: TRBV11-3
clone_size: once
cdr3_nt: TGTGCCAGCAGCTTAGTAGGAACAGGGCATGGCGGGGAGCTGTTTTTT
cdr3_aa: CASSLVGTGHGGELFF

j_call: TRBJ1-2
d_call: .
v_call: TRBV7-9
clone_size: .
cdr3_nt: TGTGCCAGCAGCTCTACAGGAGCTAACTATGGCTACACCTTC
cdr3_aa: CASSSTGANYGYTF

j_call: TRBJ2-7
d_call: TRBD2
v_call: TRBV6-5
clone_size: .
cdr3_nt: TGTGCCAGCAGTTACTCGAGCGGGGGCGGAGACGAGCAGTACTTC
cdr3_aa: CASSYSSGGGDEQYF

j_call: TRBJ2-1
d_call: .
v_call: TRBV19
clone_size: .
cdr3_nt: TGTGCCAGTAGTATGGAGCTCGGGGAGCAGTTCTTC
cdr3_aa: CASSMELGEQFF

j_call: TRBJ1-4
d_call: .
v_call: TRBV7-9
clone_size: .
cdr3_nt: TGTGCCAGCAGCTTAAACTCGGCTAATGAAAAACTGTTTTTT
cdr3_aa: CASSLNSANEKLFF

j_call: TRBJ2-1
d_call: .
v_call: TRBV5-1
clone_size: .
cdr3_nt: TGCGCCAGCAGCTTGAAGGAGGGCAGCGAGCAGTTCTTC
cdr3_aa: CASSLKEGSEQFF

j_call: TRBJ2-7
d_call: .
v_call: TRBV14
clone_size: .
cdr3_nt: TGTGCCAGCAGCCCAGGCTACGAGCAGTACTTC
cdr3_aa: CASSPGYEQYF

j_call: TRBJ1-6
d_call: .
v_call: TRBV30
clone_size: .
cdr3_nt: TGTGCCTGGAGGTACGGAGATTCACCCCTCCACTTT
cdr3_aa: CAWRYGDSPLHF

j_call: TRBJ2-5
d_call: .
v_call: TRBV30
clone_size: .
cdr3_nt: TGTGCCTGGGGCCCCGGGGTCGTCGAGACCCAGTACTTC
cdr3_aa: CAWGPGVVETQYF

j_call: TRBJ1-1
d_call: TRBD1
v_call: TRBV27
clone_size: once
cdr3_nt: TGTGCCAGCAGTCATGACAGGGGGAACACTGAAGCTTTCTTT
cdr3_aa: CASSHDRGNTEAFF

j_call: TRBJ2-1
d_call: TRBD2
v_call: TRBV9
clone_size: .
cdr3_nt: TGTGCCAGCAGCGTAGTAGCGGGGGCATACAATGAGCAGTTCTTC
cdr3_aa: CASSVVAGAYNEQFF

j_call: TRBJ2-7
d_call: TRBD1
v_call: TRBV18
clone_size: .
cdr3_nt: TGTGCCAGCTCAGGGACAGGCCATTACGAGCAGTACTTC
cdr3_aa: CASSGTGHYEQYF

j_call: TRBJ2-2
d_call: .
v_call: TRBV7-2
clone_size: .
cdr3_nt: TGTGCCAGCAGCTTAGAACAGTTCACCGGGGAGCTGTTTTTT
cdr3_aa: CASSLEQFTGELFF

j_call: TRBJ1-3
d_call: TRBD1
v_call: TRBV6-5
clone_size: .
cdr3_nt: TGTGCCAGCAAAGTCGACAGGGCTGGAAACACCATATATTTT
cdr3_aa: CASKVDRAGNTIYF

j_call: TRBJ2-1
d_call: .
v_call: TRBV11-2
clone_size: .
cdr3_nt: TGTGCCAGCACCGTACAGGGGAGGAATGAGCAGTTCTTC
cdr3_aa: CASTVQGRNEQFF

j_call: TRBJ1-1
d_call: .
v_call: TRBV7-9
clone_size: .
cdr3_nt: TGTGCCAGCAGCTTAGAAATGAGCACTGAAGCTTTCTTT
cdr3_aa: CASSLEMSTEAFF

j_call: TRBJ2-3
d_call: .
v_call: TRBV6-1
clone_size: .
cdr3_nt: TGTGCCAGCAGTGAGTCCGTTCCCTCAGTCTTTAGCACAGATACGCAGTATTTT
cdr3_aa: CASSESVPSVFSTDTQYF

j_call: TRBJ2-2
d_call: .
v_call: TRBV12-3/TRBV12-4
clone_size: .
cdr3_nt: TGTGCCAGCAGTTCAGGGTTCCCCGGGGAGCTGTTTTTT
cdr3_aa: CASSSGFPGELFF

j_call: TRBJ1-6
d_call: .
v_call: TRBV7-9
clone_size: .
cdr3_nt: TGTGCCAGCAGCTTACAGGTCTTAATATCACCCCTCCACTTT
cdr3_aa: CASSLQVLISPLHF

j_call: TRBJ2-3
d_call: TRBD2
v_call: TRBV5-1
clone_size: .
cdr3_nt: TGCGCCAGCAGCGAGGGACTAGCGGGGCCCACAGATACGCAGTATTTT
cdr3_aa: CASSEGLAGPTDTQYF